A single sample is the source of the 12 T cell receptor beta chains below, sequenced in a study of control samples from healthy donors and cancer patients. The protocol was immunoSEQ multiplex PCR, while the TCRdb copy is restricted to in-frame clones and leaves out a portion. Among about 140,000 clones, 88% were seen once, and the ten largest hold around 10%. Sequencing was done on a sample of blood. The receptors were sampled from a woman aged 25-40 years in good health.

This chain uses TRBV13 with TRBJ2-7, with 16 bases lining up with TRBD2. The CDR3 runs 18 residues. Germline assignment: CDR1 PRHDT and CDR2 FYEKMQ (reference sequence). Germline trimming cut 4 bases from V and 2 bases from J; bases unmatched to any gene: 8. The CDR3 nucleotides read TGTGCCAGCAGCTGGCGCGGGACTAGCGGGAGGGGCACCTACGAGCAGTACTTC. Its protein is CASSWRGTSGRGTYEQYF.

The chain uses TRBV6-5 and TRBJ1-1; D might be TRBD1 (5 bases). Germline V gene data show CDR1 as MNHEY and CDR2 as SVGAGI. The V end lost 0 bases, the J end lost 5 bases, and 10 bases lay between the germline ends. This CDR3 comprises 14 residues. As DNA, the CDR3 is TGTGCCAGCAGTTACTCGAGAAGGGGTACTGAAGCTTTCTTT. It encodes CASSYSRRGTEAFF.

J is TRBJ1-4 and V is TRBV6-5; D perhaps matches TRBD1 (6 bases). The V end lost 2 bases, the J end lost 7 bases, and 14 bases lay between the germline ends. Germline V gene data show CDR1 as MNHEY and CDR2 as SVGAGI. The CDR3 covers 15 residues. The CDR3 nucleotides are TGTGCCAGCAGTTACGGGTCAGGGGCTGGTGAAAAACTGTTTTTT. It yields the protein CASSYGSGAGEKLFF.

The chain employs TRBV3-1 (or the pseudogene TRBV3-2) and TRBJ2-6; D is unresolved. V was trimmed by 4 bases and J by 6 bases, leaving 10 bases between them. Germline assignment: CDR1 LGHDT and CDR2 YNNKEL (reference sequence). This CDR3 spans 14 amino acids. CDR3 sequence: CASSLLGEANVLTF. CDR3 nucleotide sequence: TGTGCCAGCAGCCTCCTCGGAGAGGCCAACGTCCTGACTTTC.

This chain connects TRBV7-2 to TRBJ1-6; no clear D. CDR1 and CDR2 from the germline V gene are SGHTA and FQGNSA. V was cut by 1 base and J by 1 base, with 17 bases left in between. The CDR3 runs to 19 residues. This chain's CDR3 is CASSLVAGGSGSYNSPLHF. In nucleotides, the CDR3 is TGTGCCAGCAGCTTAGTAGCGGGAGGGAGTGGGTCCTATAATTCACCCCTCCACTTT.

The chain has TRBV5-1 and TRBJ2-7, with 12 bases lining up with TRBD2. J lost 3 bases, V lost 4 bases, and 8 bases had no gene match. Germline V lookup: CDR1 SGHRS, CDR2 YFSETQ. CDR3 length: 16 residues. This chain's CDR3 is CASSRIAGLAGYEQYF. The CDR3 coding sequence is TGCGCCAGCAGCCGCATCGCGGGACTAGCGGGCTACGAGCAGTACTTC. Full variable domain (missing parts from reference TRBV5-1 and TRBJ2-7): KAGVTQTPRYLIKTRGQQVTLSCSPISGHRSVSWYQQTPGQGLQFLFEYFSETQRNKGNFPGRFSGRQFSNSRSEMNVSTLELGDSALYLCASSRIAGLAGYEQYFGPGTRLTVT.

This chain joins TRBV27 and TRBJ2-3; D unresolved. Trimming pared 7 bases from V and 4 bases from J, leaving 6 bases between. From germline, CDR1 is MNHEY and CDR2 SMNVEV (reference sequence). This CDR3 is built from 11 residues. The CDR3 DNA reads as TGTGCCAGCACCGCTCCAGATACGCAGTATTTT. This codes for CASTAPDTQYF.

The chain carries TRBV2 and TRBJ2-3; no firm D call. V was shortened by 5 bases and J by 0 bases, with 12 bases between the two germline ends. CDR1 SNHLY and CDR2 FYNNEI come from the germline V gene. The CDR3 is 15 amino acids. The CDR3 sequence is CASSPRQLSTDTQYF. The CDR3 DNA is TGTGCCAGCAGTCCAAGGCAGTTGAGCACAGATACGCAGTATTTT.

J is TRBJ1-1 and V is TRBV29-1; 8 bases align to TRBD1. The J segment lost 5 bases and the V segment lost 7 bases, leaving 9 bases of the junction unmatched. Germline CDR1 SQVTM, CDR2 ANQGSEA. The CDR3 has 13 residues. As DNA, the CDR3 is TGCAGCGCCAACAGGGGGTCGGGGACTGAAGCTTTCTTT. It is translated as CSANRGSGTEAFF.

The chain recombines TRBV19 with TRBJ1-1, with 7 bases that match TRBD1. V shed 3 bases, J shed 5 bases, and the junction held 9 bases outside the gene matches. CDR1 and CDR2 from the germline V gene are LNHDA and SQIVND (reference sequence). CDR3 size: 15 residues. This CDR3 reads CASSIQQGIGTEAFF. CDR3 bases: TGTGCCAGTAGTATCCAACAGGGGATCGGGACTGAAGCTTTCTTT.

Ten or more counts support this clone. The chain employs TRBV27 and TRBJ2-6; no reliable D call. V was pared by 5 bases and J by 0 bases, with 2 bases between. CDR1 is MNHEY and CDR2 is SMNVEV in the germline V gene (reference sequence). The CDR3 length is 13 residues. CDR3 DNA sequence: TGTGCCAGCAGTACCTCTGGGGCCAACGTCCTGACTTTC. Encoded protein: CASSTSGANVLTF.

This sequence joins TRBV19 and TRBJ2-3; 8 bases fit TRBD2. Germline CDR1 and CDR2: LNHDA and SQIVND (reference sequence). The CDR3 length is 17 residues. V shed 1 base, J shed 4 bases, and the junction held 10 bases outside the gene matches. CDR3 in amino acids: CASSIGHGAGGPDTQYF. The CDR3 nucleotides are TGTGCCAGTAGTATAGGTCACGGCGCGGGAGGCCCAGATACGCAGTATTTT.